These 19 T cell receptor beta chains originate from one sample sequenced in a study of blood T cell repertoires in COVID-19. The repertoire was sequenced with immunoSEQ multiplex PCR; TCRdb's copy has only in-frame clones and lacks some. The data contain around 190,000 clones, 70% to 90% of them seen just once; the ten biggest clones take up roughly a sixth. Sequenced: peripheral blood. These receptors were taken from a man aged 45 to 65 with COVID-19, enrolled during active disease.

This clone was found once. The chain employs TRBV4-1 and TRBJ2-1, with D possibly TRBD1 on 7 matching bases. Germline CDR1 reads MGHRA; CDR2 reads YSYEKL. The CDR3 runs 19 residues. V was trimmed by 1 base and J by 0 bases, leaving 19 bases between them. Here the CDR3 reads CASSQVRGDSENSYNEQFF. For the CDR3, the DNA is TGCGCCAGCAGCCAAGTCAGGGGGGACAGCGAGAACTCCTACAATGAGCAGTTCTTC.

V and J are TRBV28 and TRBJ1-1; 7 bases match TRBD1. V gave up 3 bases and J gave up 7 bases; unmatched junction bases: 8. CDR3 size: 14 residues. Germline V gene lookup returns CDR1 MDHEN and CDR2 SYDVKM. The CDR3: CASSFGFDRDEAFF. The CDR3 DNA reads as TGTGCCAGCAGTTTTGGCTTCGACAGGGATGAAGCTTTCTTT.

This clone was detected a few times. The CDR3 region is CASSLWTSGINEQFF. CDR3 coding DNA: TGTGCCAGCAGTTTATGGACTAGCGGGATCAATGAGCAGTTCTTC. This chain links TRBV28 with TRBJ2-1; 11 bases fit TRBD2. Germline trimming cut 0 bases from V and 6 bases from J; bases unmatched to any gene: 1. Germline values: CDR1 MDHEN, CDR2 SYDVKM. The CDR3 is 15 amino acids.

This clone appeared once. CDR3 DNA sequence: TGTGCCAGCAGTGAGGTGTTCAGCACCGGGGAGCTGTTTTTT. Amino acids: CASSEVFSTGELFF. The chain links TRBV6-4 to TRBJ2-2; D call uncertain. Germline values: CDR1 MRHNA, CDR2 SNTAGT. The CDR3 sequence is 14 residues long. Deletions cut 3 bases from V and 4 bases from J, with 9 bases between.

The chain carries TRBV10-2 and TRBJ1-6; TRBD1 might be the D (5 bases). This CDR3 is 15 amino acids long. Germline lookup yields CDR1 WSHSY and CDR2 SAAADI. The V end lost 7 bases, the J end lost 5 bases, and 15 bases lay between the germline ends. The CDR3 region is CASKDTRANNSPLHF. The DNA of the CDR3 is TGCGCCAGCAAGGACACCCGCGCCAATAATTCACCCCTCCACTTT.

This CDR3 is CASSPPLGQGVYNEQFF. The DNA for the CDR3 is TGTGCCAGCTCACCACCGCTTGGGCAGGGGGTATACAATGAGCAGTTCTTC. The chain couples TRBV18 to TRBJ2-1, with 7 bases fitting TRBD1. From germline, CDR1 is KGHSH and CDR2 LQKENI. This CDR3 is 17 amino acids long. V was clipped by 0 bases and J by 4 bases; unmatched bases: 9.

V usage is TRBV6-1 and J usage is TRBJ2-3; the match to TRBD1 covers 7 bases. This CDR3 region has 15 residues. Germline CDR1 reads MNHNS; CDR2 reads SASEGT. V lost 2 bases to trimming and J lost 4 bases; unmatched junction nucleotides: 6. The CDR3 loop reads CASSELSGGADTQYF. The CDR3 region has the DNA TGTGCCAGCAGTGAACTGTCAGGGGGAGCAGATACGCAGTATTTT.

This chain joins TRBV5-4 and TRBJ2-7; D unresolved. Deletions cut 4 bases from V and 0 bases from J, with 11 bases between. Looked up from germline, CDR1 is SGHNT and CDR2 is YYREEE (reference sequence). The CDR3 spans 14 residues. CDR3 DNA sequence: TGTGCCAGCAGCGACATCCAGGACTCCTACGAGCAGTACTTC. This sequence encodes CASSDIQDSYEQYF.

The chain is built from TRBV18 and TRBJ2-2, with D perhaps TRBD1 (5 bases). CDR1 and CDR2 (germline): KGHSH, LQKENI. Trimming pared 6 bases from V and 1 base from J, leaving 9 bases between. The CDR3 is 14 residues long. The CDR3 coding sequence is TGTGCCAGCTCCCAGACAGAGAACACCGGGGAGCTGTTTTTT. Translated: CASSQTENTGELFF. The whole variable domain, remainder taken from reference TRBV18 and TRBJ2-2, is NAGVMQNPRHLVRRRGQEARLRCSPMKGHSHVYWYRQLPEEGLKFMVYLQKENIIDESGMPKERFSAEFPKEGPSILRIQQVVRGDSAAYFCASSQTENTGELFFGEGSRLTVL.

CDR3 sequence: CASSSDTGGASGYGYTF. Written as DNA, the CDR3 is TGTGCCAGCAGTTCTGACACAGGAGGGGCAAGTGGCTATGGCTACACCTTC. The chain links TRBV28 to TRBJ1-2; tentative D call: TRBD1 (5 bases). Looked up from germline, CDR1 is MDHEN and CDR2 is SYDVKM. V dropped 4 bases and J dropped 4 bases, with 22 bases sitting between them. The CDR3 is 17 residues long.

The CDR3 is CASSQDPARGFSDTQYF. The CDR3 bases are TGCGCCAGCAGCCAAGATCCGGCACGAGGTTTCTCAGATACGCAGTATTTT. The chain has TRBV4-3 and TRBJ2-3, with D unresolved. Germline-derived CDR1 and CDR2 are LGHNA and YSLEER. The CDR3 is 17 residues long. V lost 0 bases and J lost 4, with 17 bases in between.

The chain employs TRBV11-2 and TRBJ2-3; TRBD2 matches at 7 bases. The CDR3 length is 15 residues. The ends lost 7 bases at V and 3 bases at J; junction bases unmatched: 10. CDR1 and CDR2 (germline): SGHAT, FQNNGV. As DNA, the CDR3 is TGTGCCAGCACCATCAAAGGTAGCGGGACAGATACGCAGTATTTT. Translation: CASTIKGSGTDTQYF.

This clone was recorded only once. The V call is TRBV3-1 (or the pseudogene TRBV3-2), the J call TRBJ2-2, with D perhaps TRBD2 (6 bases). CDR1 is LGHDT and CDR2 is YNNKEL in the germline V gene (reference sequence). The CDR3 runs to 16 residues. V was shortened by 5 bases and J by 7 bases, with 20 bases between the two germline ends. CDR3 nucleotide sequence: TGTGCCAGCAGCGACTTTAGCGGCGTACGAGGCGGGGAGCTGTTTTTT. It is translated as CASSDFSGVRGGELFF.

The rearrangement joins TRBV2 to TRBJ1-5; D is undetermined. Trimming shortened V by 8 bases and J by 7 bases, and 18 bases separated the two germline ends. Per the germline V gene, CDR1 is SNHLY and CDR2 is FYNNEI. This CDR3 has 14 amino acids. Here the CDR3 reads CASGLPGDQQPQHF. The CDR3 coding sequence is TGTGCCAGCGGTCTGCCCGGGGATCAACAGCCCCAGCATTTT. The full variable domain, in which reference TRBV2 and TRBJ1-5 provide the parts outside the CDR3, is EPEVTQTPSHQVTQMGQEVILRCVPISNHLYFYWYRQILGQKVEFLVSFYNNEISEKSEIFDDQFSVERPDGSNFTLKIRSTKLEDSAMYFCASGLPGDQQPQHFGDGTRLSIL.

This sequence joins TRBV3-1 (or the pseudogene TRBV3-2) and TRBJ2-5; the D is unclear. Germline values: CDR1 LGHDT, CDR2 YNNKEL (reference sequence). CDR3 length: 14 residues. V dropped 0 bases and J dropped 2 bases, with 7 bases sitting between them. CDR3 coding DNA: TGTGCCAGCAGCCAAGATTGGCAGCAAGAGACCCAGTACTTC. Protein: CASSQDWQQETQYF.

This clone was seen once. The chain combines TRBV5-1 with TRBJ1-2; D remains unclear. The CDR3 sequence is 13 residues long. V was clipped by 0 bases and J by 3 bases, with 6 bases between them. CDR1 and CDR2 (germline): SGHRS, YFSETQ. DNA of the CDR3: TGCGCCAGCAGCTTGGACGGGTACTATGGCTACACCTTC. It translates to CASSLDGYYGYTF.

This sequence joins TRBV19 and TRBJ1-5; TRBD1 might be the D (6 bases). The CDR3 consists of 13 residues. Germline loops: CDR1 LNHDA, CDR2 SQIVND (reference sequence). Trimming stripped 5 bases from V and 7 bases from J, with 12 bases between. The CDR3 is CASSDQGKQPQHF. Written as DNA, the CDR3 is TGTGCCAGTAGTGATCAGGGGAAACAGCCCCAGCATTTT.

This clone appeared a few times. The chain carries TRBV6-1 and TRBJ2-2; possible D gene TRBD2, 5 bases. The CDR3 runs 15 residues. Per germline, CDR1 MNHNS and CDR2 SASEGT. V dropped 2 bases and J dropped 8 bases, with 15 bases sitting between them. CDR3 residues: CASSESAPGEGELFF. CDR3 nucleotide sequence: TGTGCCAGCAGTGAATCGGCCCCCGGGGAAGGGGAGCTGTTTTTT.

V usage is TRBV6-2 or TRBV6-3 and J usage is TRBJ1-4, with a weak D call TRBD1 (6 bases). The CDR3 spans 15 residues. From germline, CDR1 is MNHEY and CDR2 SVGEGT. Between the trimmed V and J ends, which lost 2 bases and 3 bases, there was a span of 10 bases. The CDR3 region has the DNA TGTGCCAGCAGTTACCAAGGACAGCCTAATGAAAAACTGTTTTTT. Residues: CASSYQGQPNEKLFF.